The 6 T cell receptor beta chains reported below all come from one sample, sequenced in a study of OX40 agonist ivuxolimab in advanced cancers. Libraries were prepared by immunoSEQ multiplex PCR; TCRdb keeps only in-frame clonotypes and omits some of them. In the table there are 35,000 to 40,000 clones, about 80% of which are singletons. The sample was CD4+ or CD8+ T cells sorted from blood, taken in a trial of the OX40 agonist ivuxolimab. The receptor set was obtained from an adult with an advanced solid tumor such as melanoma, head and neck, liver or kidney cancer.

The rearrangement links TRBV10-2 to TRBJ2-2; D is unresolved. CDR3 length equals 13 residues. Trimming took off 6 bases at V and 0 bases at J, with 5 bases between the two ends. In germline, CDR1 is WSHSY, CDR2 SAAADI. DNA of the CDR3: TGCGCCAGCAGCCCAGCGAACACCGGGGAGCTGTTTTTT. Protein sequence: CASSPANTGELFF.

This chain joins TRBV5-1 and TRBJ2-7; no firm D call. Trimming pared 4 bases from V and 4 bases from J, leaving 9 bases between. Germline loops: CDR1 SGHRS, CDR2 YFSETQ. The CDR3 loop spans 12 amino acids. DNA of the CDR3: TGCGCCAGCAGCCTGAATTCATACGAGCAGTACTTC. Its protein product is CASSLNSYEQYF.

V is TRBV5-5 and J is TRBJ2-7, with unresolved D. V shed 6 bases and J shed 3 bases, with 13 bases lying between them. The CDR3 loop spans 13 amino acids. Germline V gives CDR1 SGHKS, CDR2 YYEKEE (reference sequence). CDR3 nucleotide sequence: TGTGCCAGCACCTATTCGGAATACTACGAGCAGTACTTC. Translating it yields CASTYSEYYEQYF.

The chain employs TRBV28 and TRBJ1-5; D possibly corresponds to TRBD1 (5 bases). The CDR3 is made up of 16 amino acids. Between the trimmed V and J ends, which lost 2 bases and 4 bases, there was a span of 15 bases. Germline V gives CDR1 MDHEN, CDR2 SYDVKM. In DNA form, the CDR3 reads TGTGCCAGCAGTTTACCGTCAGGGTGGGAGAATCAGCCCCAGCATTTT. Translating it yields CASSLPSGWENQPQHF.

By sample fraction, this clone is medium-sized. The chain joins TRBV28 to TRBJ1-6; 9 nucleotides match TRBD1. The CDR3 is 17 residues long. V was pared by 5 bases and J by 2 bases, with 7 bases of the junction left unmatched. Germline assignment: CDR1 MDHEN and CDR2 SYDVKM. The CDR3 protein is CASSLTGGNTYNSPLHF. In nucleotides, the CDR3 is TGTGCCAGCAGTCTTACAGGGGGCAACACCTATAATTCACCCCTCCACTTT.

The count of this clone is one. The genes are TRBV7-6 and TRBJ2-7; D gene ambiguous. With 1 base removed from V and 3 bases from J, the gap between germline ends came to 19 bases. The CDR3 extends over 17 amino acids. Germline V gene lookup returns CDR1 SGHVS and CDR2 FNYEAQ. CDR3 residues: CASSLESPAASRYEQYF. Here the CDR3 DNA reads TGTGCCAGCAGCTTAGAATCCCCAGCCGCCTCCCGCTACGAGCAGTACTTC.